These 30 T cell receptor beta chains originate from one sample sequenced in a study of blood T cell repertoires in COVID-19. Generated by immunoSEQ multiplex PCR, the TCRdb table keeps only in-frame clones and is missing some. Here the sample spans about 110,000 clones, 84% being singletons. The sample consisted of peripheral blood. The origin of the receptors is a woman aged 55-70 years with acute or convalescent COVID-19.

The chain couples TRBV3-1 (or the pseudogene TRBV3-2) to TRBJ1-5; D is uncertain. Germline assignment: CDR1 LGHDT and CDR2 YNNKEL (reference sequence). The CDR3 is 14 residues long. V was clipped by 0 bases and J by 0 bases, with 3 bases between them. The CDR3, as DNA: TGTGCCAGCAGCCAAGACTTTAGCAATCAGCCCCAGCATTTT. Amino acids: CASSQDFSNQPQHF.

The chain carries TRBV6-4 and TRBJ2-1, with 11 bases fitting TRBD2. Trimming at V came to 0 bases and at J to 4 bases, leaving 2 bases not matched to a gene. Germline values: CDR1 MRHNA, CDR2 SNTAGT. The CDR3 covers 16 residues. DNA of the CDR3: TGTGCCAGCAGTGACTCCGGGACTAGCGGTTACAATGAGCAGTTCTTC. Translating it yields CASSDSGTSGYNEQFF.

The rearrangement uses TRBV7-9 and TRBJ1-6, with a tentative D call TRBD1 (5 bases). The CDR3 contains 17 residues. Between the trimmed V and J ends, which lost 1 base and 0 bases, there was a span of 10 bases. Looked up from germline, CDR1 is SEHNR and CDR2 is FQNEAQ (reference sequence). In nucleotides, the CDR3 is TGTGCCAGCAGCTTAGGGGGCCTGAGCTCCTATAATTCACCCCTCCACTTT. The encoded protein is CASSLGGLSSYNSPLHF.

The V call is TRBV6-5, the J call TRBJ2-2, with D possibly TRBD1 on 5 matching bases. The CDR3 loop spans 14 amino acids. Germline CDR1 reads MNHEY; CDR2 reads SVGAGI. Trimming removed 6 bases from V and 9 bases from J, with 17 bases in between. The CDR3 DNA reads TGTGCCAGCAGCCGAAAGGACACCATCCGGGAGCTGTTTTTT. As protein: CASSRKDTIRELFF.

This sequence joins TRBV5-1 and TRBJ1-2, with unresolved D. Germline-derived CDR1 and CDR2 are SGHRS and YFSETQ. V gave up 2 bases and J gave up 8 bases, with 13 bases separating them. The CDR3 is 13 residues long. In DNA, the CDR3 is TGCGCCAGCAGCTTAGACGGCGAGGTAGGCTACACCTTC. Translation gives CASSLDGEVGYTF.

The rearrangement links TRBV6-5 to TRBJ1-1; D possibly corresponds to TRBD1 (5 bases). CDR3 length: 15 amino acids. V was pared by 6 bases and J by 6 bases, with 20 bases between. The germline V gene has CDR1 MNHEY and CDR2 SVGAGI. The CDR3 loop reads CASRDTRAQGPEAFF. The CDR3 bases are TGTGCCAGCAGGGATACCCGGGCCCAGGGCCCTGAAGCTTTCTTT.

The rearrangement joins TRBV5-4 to TRBJ1-5; unclear D gene. The CDR3 loop spans 13 amino acids. Trimming pared 2 bases from V and 7 bases from J, leaving 10 bases between. CDR1 and CDR2 (germline): SGHNT, YYREEE (reference sequence). The CDR3 bases are TGTGCCAGCAGCTTTGATGGTCGGCAGCCCCAGCATTTT. Translation: CASSFDGRQPQHF.

The CDR3 nucleotides are TGTGCCAGTAGTATACAAAAGGGGATCACTAACTATGGCTACACCTTC. Protein: CASSIQKGITNYGYTF. The chain is built from TRBV19 and TRBJ1-2; the D gene is possibly TRBD1 (5 bases). CDR1 is LNHDA, CDR2 SQIVND, per germline (reference sequence). CDR3 length: 16 residues. V was pared by 2 bases and J by 0 bases, with 13 bases between.

This clone was seen more than once but under ten times. This sample also contains other DNA sequences that code for the same CDR3. The V call is TRBV10-3, the J call TRBJ2-7; 10 bases are a match to TRBD2. V lost 3 bases to trimming and J lost 3 bases; unmatched junction nucleotides: 5. In germline, CDR1 is ENHRY, CDR2 SYGVKD. CDR3 size: 15 residues. The CDR3: CAISDSSGGDYEQYF. CDR3 nucleotide sequence: TGTGCCATCAGTGATTCTAGCGGGGGTGACTACGAGCAGTACTTC.

J is TRBJ1-5 and V is TRBV2; D unresolved. The V gene's germline CDR1 is SNHLY and CDR2 FYNNEI. CDR3 length: 17 residues. Trimming cost V 2 bases and J 5 bases, with 19 bases left between them. The CDR3 spells CASSEWGPGVGDQPQHF. DNA for the CDR3: TGTGCCAGCAGTGAATGGGGTCCCGGGGTTGGGGATCAGCCCCAGCATTTT.

The chain employs TRBV5-6 and TRBJ1-1; 11 bases map to TRBD1. Germline-derived CDR1 and CDR2 are SGHDT and YYEEEE. V gave up 4 bases and J gave up 0 bases; unmatched junction bases: 5. The CDR3 contains 16 residues. The DNA of the CDR3 is TGTGCCAGCAGCCTTATGGGACAGGGGGTGAACACTGAAGCTTTCTTT. This sequence encodes CASSLMGQGVNTEAFF.

The V gene is TRBV9, the J gene TRBJ2-3; the match to TRBD2 covers 7 bases. Germline-derived CDR1 and CDR2 are SGDLS and YYNGEE. The V segment lost 1 base and the J segment 2 bases; nucleotides outside the gene matches: 4. CDR3 length equals 15 residues. CDR3 nucleotides: TGTGCCAGCAGCGTAAGGGACTATAACACAGATACGCAGTATTTT. Encoded protein: CASSVRDYNTDTQYF.

The J gene is TRBJ2-7, the V gene TRBV11-2; TRBD2 matches at 14 bases. Trimming at V came to 1 base and at J to 3 bases, leaving 11 bases not matched to a gene. CDR1 SGHAT and CDR2 FQNNGV come from the germline V gene. This CDR3 contains 19 residues. CDR3 sequence (DNA): TGTGCCAGCAGCTTAGGATTCGGGACTAGCGGGAGTTTTTTCTACGAGCAGTACTTC. Its translation is CASSLGFGTSGSFFYEQYF.

The chain combines TRBV27 with TRBJ2-1, with 9 bases that match TRBD2. J gave up 3 bases and V 5 bases, and 2 bases lay outside the gene matches. Germline V gene data show CDR1 as MNHEY and CDR2 as SMNVEV (reference sequence). The CDR3 is 14 residues long. The CDR3 spells CASSSSGSYNEQFF. The CDR3 DNA sequence: TGTGCCAGCAGTAGTAGCGGGAGCTACAATGAGCAGTTCTTC.

The chain couples TRBV6-1 to TRBJ2-3; 9 nucleotides match TRBD1. Germline V gene sequence: CDR1 MNHNS, CDR2 SASEGT. The V gene end was trimmed by 0 bases and the J gene end by 4 bases; junction bases not matched to a gene: 5. This CDR3 contains 16 residues. The CDR3 region has the DNA TGTGCCAGCAGTGAAGCATGGGACAGGGCGGCAGATACGCAGTATTTT. It is translated as CASSEAWDRAADTQYF.

This chain connects TRBV28 to TRBJ2-2; D may be TRBD1 (6 bases). Germline-derived CDR1 and CDR2 are MDHEN and SYDVKM. Between the trimmed V and J ends, which lost 6 bases and 2 bases, there was a span of 13 bases. CDR3 length: 15 residues. CDR3 in amino acids: CASRPRTANTGELFF. CDR3 coding DNA: TGTGCCAGCAGACCTAGGACAGCTAACACCGGGGAGCTGTTTTTT.

The gene calls are TRBV19 and TRBJ1-2, with D unclear. The CDR3 contains 15 residues. Germline V CDR1 and CDR2: LNHDA, SQIVND (reference sequence). Trimming removed 7 bases from V and 0 bases from J, with 15 bases in between. In nucleotides, the CDR3 is TGTGCCAGTACCTTAAACCCGGCGGCTAACTATGGCTACACCTTC. Protein: CASTLNPAANYGYTF.

This clone was counted a single time. The chain links TRBV28 to TRBJ1-2, with D perhaps matching TRBD1 (5 bases). The V end lost 4 bases, the J end lost 2 bases, and 8 bases lay between the germline ends. Looked up from germline, CDR1 is MDHEN and CDR2 is SYDVKM. The length of the CDR3 is 13 residues. The CDR3 loop is CASSWGGNYGYTF. The DNA of the CDR3 is TGTGCCAGCAGTTGGGGGGGGAACTATGGCTACACCTTC.

The chain joins TRBV4-1 to TRBJ1-3; D is unclear. Germline V gene sequence: CDR1 MGHRA, CDR2 YSYEKL. V gave up 1 base and J gave up 4 bases, with 8 bases separating them. This CDR3 comprises 14 residues. CDR3 nucleotides: TGCGCCAGCAGCCAAGTGTCAGTAGGAAACACCATATATTTT. This encodes CASSQVSVGNTIYF.

The genes are TRBV5-1 and TRBJ2-7; TRBD1 is a possible D gene (5 bases). The CDR3 consists of 15 residues. With 1 base removed from V and 4 bases from J, the gap between germline ends came to 15 bases. CDR1 SGHRS and CDR2 YFSETQ come from the germline V gene. The CDR3 DNA reads TGCGCCAGCAGCTTGATTAGTCAGGGTGGGTACGAGCAGTACTTC. It encodes CASSLISQGGYEQYF.

The chain is built from TRBV11-1 and TRBJ2-5, with 7 bases aligning to TRBD1. The trim removed 5 bases at V and 3 bases at J, leaving 6 bases unmatched. Germline V gene sequence: CDR1 SGHAT, CDR2 FQDESV (reference sequence). The CDR3 contains 14 residues. CDR3: CASSPGTDKETQYF. CDR3 bases: TGTGCCAGCAGCCCGGGGACAGATAAAGAGACCCAGTACTTC.

The genes are TRBV2 and TRBJ2-2, with 11 positions matching TRBD2. This CDR3 spans 18 amino acids. With V trimmed by 3 bases and J by 3 bases, 9 bases remained unmatched. Germline CDR1 is SNHLY and CDR2 is FYNNEI. The chain's CDR3 is CASSEIAGGQVDTGELFF. CDR3 sequence (DNA): TGTGCCAGCAGTGAGATAGCGGGGGGGCAGGTGGACACCGGGGAGCTGTTTTTT.

The chain recombines TRBV10-3 with TRBJ2-2; 10 bases match TRBD1. The CDR3 sequence is 16 residues long. Germline CDR1 is ENHRY and CDR2 is SYGVKD. V shed 2 bases, J shed 7 bases, and the junction held 7 bases outside the gene matches. In DNA form, the CDR3 reads TGTGCCATCAGTGAGACAGGGACAGGGGTGGTCGGGGAGCTGTTTTTT. Translation gives CAISETGTGVVGELFF.

The chain is built from TRBV7-6 and TRBJ2-1, with a possible D match to TRBD2 (6 bases). Trimming left V 6 bases short and J 0 bases short, with 12 bases between. CDR1 and CDR2 (germline): SGHVS, FNYEAQ. CDR3 length: 15 amino acids. The CDR3 region is CASRLAEGSYNEQFF. CDR3 sequence (DNA): TGTGCCAGCAGGTTGGCGGAGGGCTCCTACAATGAGCAGTTCTTC. Full variable domain (remainder filled in from reference TRBV7-6 and TRBJ2-1): GAGVSQSPRYKVTKRGQDVALRCDPISGHVSLYWYRQALGQGPEFLTYFNYEAQQDKSGLPNDRFSAERPEGSISTLTIQRTEQRDSAMYRCASRLAEGSYNEQFFGPGTRLTVL.

J is TRBJ1-5 and V is TRBV6-6; 7 bases fit TRBD1. The CDR3 totals 15 residues. Germline V gives CDR1 MNHNY, CDR2 SVGAGI (reference sequence). With 7 bases clipped from V and 5 bases from J, the junction kept 11 bases outside the gene matches. The DNA for the CDR3 is TGTGCCAGCACTTTGACAGGGACGAATGATCAGCCCCAGCATTTT. This gives the protein CASTLTGTNDQPQHF.

This chain connects TRBV6-5 to TRBJ1-5; perhaps TRBD1 as D (6 bases). CDR3 size: 14 residues. Germline V lookup: CDR1 MNHEY, CDR2 SVGAGI. Trimming removed 7 bases at V and 10 bases at J, with 20 bases between. The CDR3 bases are TGTGCCAGCACCCAGCGAGGGGGTGGCTCTCCCCAGCATTTT. Protein: CASTQRGGGSPQHF.

This clone has more than one count but fewer than ten. The rearrangement joins TRBV5-1 to TRBJ2-3, with 9 nucleotides matching TRBD2. The CDR3 consists of 16 residues. In germline, CDR1 is SGHRS, CDR2 YFSETQ. The junction had 5 bases not matched to a gene; V was cut back by 1 base and J by 2 bases. The DNA of the CDR3 is TGCGCCAGCAGCTTGAGCGGGAGGTCGACCACAGATACGCAGTATTTT. Residues: CASSLSGRSTTDTQYF.

The J gene is TRBJ1-3, the V gene TRBV7-2; D is possibly TRBD1 (5 bases). Germline assignment: CDR1 SGHTA and CDR2 FQGNSA. This CDR3 is built from 16 residues. V was shortened by 5 bases and J by 0 bases, with 14 bases between the two germline ends. CDR3 amino acids: CASSPRTSSSGNTIYF. The CDR3 DNA reads TGTGCCAGCAGCCCCCGGACAAGCAGCTCTGGAAACACCATATATTTT.

This chain joins TRBV18 and TRBJ1-1; 8 bases line up with TRBD1. The CDR3 runs 15 residues. J lost 1 base, V lost 3 bases, and 4 bases had no gene match. CDR1 and CDR2 from the germline V gene are KGHSH and LQKENI. This CDR3 is CASSPLTGANTEAFF. The DNA for the CDR3 is TGTGCCAGCTCACCCCTGACAGGGGCGAACACTGAAGCTTTCTTT. Combining the CDR3 with reference TRBV18 and TRBJ1-1 gives the whole variable domain NAGVMQNPRHLVRRRGQEARLRCSPMKGHSHVYWYRQLPEEGLKFMVYLQKENIIDESGMPKERFSAEFPKEGPSILRIQQVVRGDSAAYFCASSPLTGANTEAFFGQGTRLTVV.

The rearrangement links TRBV11-2 to TRBJ2-1, with 7 bases aligning to TRBD2. In germline, CDR1 is SGHAT, CDR2 FQNNGV. Trimming removed 0 bases from V and 9 bases from J; junction bases left unmatched: 11. The CDR3 sequence is 16 residues long. The CDR3 loop reads CASSLDGRGGTGEQFF. The CDR3 bases are TGTGCCAGCAGCTTAGATGGACGGGGAGGGACCGGTGAGCAGTTCTTC.